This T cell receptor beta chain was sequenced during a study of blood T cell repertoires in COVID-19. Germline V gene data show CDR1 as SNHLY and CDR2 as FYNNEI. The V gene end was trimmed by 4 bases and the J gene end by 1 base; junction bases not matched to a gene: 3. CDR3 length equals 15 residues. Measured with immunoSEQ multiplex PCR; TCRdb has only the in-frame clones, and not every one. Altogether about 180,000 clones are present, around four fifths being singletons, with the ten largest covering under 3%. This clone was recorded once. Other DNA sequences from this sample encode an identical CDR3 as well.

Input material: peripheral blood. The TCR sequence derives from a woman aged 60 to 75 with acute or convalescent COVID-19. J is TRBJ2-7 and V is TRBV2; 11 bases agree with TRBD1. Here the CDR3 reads CASSVGTGGSYEQYF. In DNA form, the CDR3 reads TGTGCCAGCAGTGTCGGGACAGGGGGGTCCTACGAGCAGTACTTC.